The source of this T cell receptor (beta chain) is a study of beta chain features in type 1 diabetes. A CD45RO/CCR7/CD25/CD127/CD95/CD27 panel sorted naive, central memory, regulatory and stem cell-like memory CD4+ cells. Each sorted fraction was over 95% pure. This CDR3 has 18 amino acids. Trimming shortened V by 3 bases and J by 4 bases, and 22 bases separated the two germline ends. The germline V gene has CDR1 GTSNPN and CDR2 SVGIG (reference sequence). This clone showed up just a few times. The whole isolated RNA underwent reverse transcription, so sequencing captured expressed TCRB transcripts. Clones were read by immunoSEQ multiplex PCR, and TCRdb kept only the in-frame ones, dropping some. The table records a few hundred thousand clones, approximately 15% of them present only once.

This chain uses TRBV30 with TRBJ2-6; D may be TRBD1 (6 bases). The sample was naive CD4+ T cells from blood. The origin of this receptor is a woman between 18 and 29 years old in good health. CDR3 sequence reads: CAWRLAGELSTGANVLTF. The CDR3 nucleotides read TGTGCCTGGAGATTGGCAGGGGAGCTAAGTACGGGGGCCAACGTCCTGACTTTC.